A selection of T cell receptor beta chains follows, all from one sample in a study of a mutant IDH1 vaccine in newly diagnosed glioma. Antigen specificity for these receptors is unknown. Profiling relied on immunoSEQ multiplex PCR, and the TCRdb table lists in-frame clones only, not all of them. The table has about 53,000 clones, about 81% seen once. The sample here was PBMCs, taken from a glioma patient whose treatment included an IDH1 peptide vaccine. The receptors stem from a woman in her fifties or sixties with glioma. Both conserved end residues are part of each CDR3. Fields, in order: D gene, J gene, V gene, CDR3 protein, CDR3 DNA. The D gene is left open where the match is weak.

>NA|TRBJ1-4|TRBV5-1
CASSLGDKNEKLFF
TGCGCCAGCAGCTTGGGGGACAAGAATGAAAAACTGTTTTTT
>NA|TRBJ2-7|TRBV7-2
CASSPSQAYEQYF
TGTGCCAGCAGCCCATCACAGGCCTACGAGCAGTACTTC
>NA|TRBJ2-1|TRBV9
CASSVGDYNEQFF
TGTGCCAGCAGCGTGGGAGACTACAATGAGCAGTTCTTC
>TRBD1|TRBJ2-3|TRBV30
CAWNGGDRGWADTQYF
TGTGCCTGGAATGGGGGGGACAGGGGGTGGGCAGATACGCAGTATTTT
>NA|TRBJ2-7|TRBV13
CASSPESSYEQYF
TGTGCCAGCAGTCCAGAGAGCTCCTACGAGCAGTACTTC
>NA|TRBJ1-6|TRBV19
CASSAPGGVNSPLHF
TGTGCCAGTAGTGCCCCAGGAGGGGTCAATTCACCCCTCCACTTT
>NA|TRBJ2-1|TRBV29-1
CSAEVPQFF
TGCAGCGCCGAGGTTCCCCAGTTCTTC
>TRBD1|TRBJ1-2|TRBV6-5
CASSTGGNYGYTF
TGTGCCAGCAGTACAGGGGGTAACTATGGCTACACCTTC
>TRBD1|TRBJ1-6|TRBV6-5
CASSWGDSGNSPLHF
TGTGCCAGCAGTTGGGGGGACAGTGGTAATTCACCCCTCCACTTT
>NA|TRBJ1-6|TRBV5-4
CASSSQGRNSPLHF
TGTGCCAGCAGCTCCCAGGGGCGGAATTCACCCCTCCACTTT
>NA|TRBJ1-1|TRBV6-4
CASSLTGTTEAFF
TGTGCCAGCAGTTTAACAGGGACGACTGAAGCTTTCTTT
>NA|TRBJ1-1|TRBV6-6
CASSYGGDNTEAFF
TGTGCCAGCAGTTACGGGGGAGATAACACTGAAGCTTTCTTT
>NA|TRBJ1-2|TRBV6-1
CASSVRGRGLGGYTF
TGTGCCAGCAGTGTCAGAGGCAGGGGATTAGGGGGCTACACCTTC
>NA|TRBJ2-7|TRBV9
CASSVDHSEQYF
TGTGCCAGCAGCGTGGACCACTCCGAGCAGTACTTC
>NA|TRBJ1-2|TRBV14
CASSQDLFGSGVGYTF
TGTGCCAGCAGCCAAGATTTATTTGGTTCAGGGGTCGGCTACACCTTC
>NA|TRBJ1-1|TRBV4-2
CASSLLGTPQEAFF
TGTGCCAGCAGCCTCTTAGGGACACCGCAGGAAGCTTTCTTT
>TRBD1|TRBJ2-7|TRBV6-5
CASSLGQIYEQYF
TGTGCCAGCTCACTGGGACAGATCTACGAGCAGTACTTC
>TRBD1|TRBJ1-1|TRBV5-1
CASSSLGTGAGNTEAFF
TGCGCCAGCAGCTCCCTAGGGACAGGGGCCGGGAACACTGAAGCTTTCTTT
>NA|TRBJ1-1|TRBV7-8
CASSLITGRENTEAFF
TGTGCCAGCAGCTTAATTACGGGACGGGAGAACACTGAAGCTTTCTTT
>TRBD1|TRBJ2-5|TRBV11-1
CASSLRQGPLQETQYF
TGTGCCAGCAGCCTTCGACAGGGGCCTCTCCAAGAGACCCAGTACTTC